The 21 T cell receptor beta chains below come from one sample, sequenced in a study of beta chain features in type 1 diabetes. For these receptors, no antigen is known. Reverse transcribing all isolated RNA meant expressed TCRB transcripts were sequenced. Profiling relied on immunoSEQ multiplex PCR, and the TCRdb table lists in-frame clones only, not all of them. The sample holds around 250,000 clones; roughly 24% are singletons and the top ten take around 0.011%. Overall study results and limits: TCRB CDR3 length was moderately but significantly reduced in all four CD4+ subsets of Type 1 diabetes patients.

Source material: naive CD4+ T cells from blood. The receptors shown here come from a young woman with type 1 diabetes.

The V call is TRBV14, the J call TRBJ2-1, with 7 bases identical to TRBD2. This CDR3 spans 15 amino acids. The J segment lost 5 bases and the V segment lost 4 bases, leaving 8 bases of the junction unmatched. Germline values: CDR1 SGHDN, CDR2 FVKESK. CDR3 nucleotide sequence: TGTGCCAGCAGCCTCCTGGGGACTAACCACAATGAGCAGTTCTTC. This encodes CASSLLGTNHNEQFF.

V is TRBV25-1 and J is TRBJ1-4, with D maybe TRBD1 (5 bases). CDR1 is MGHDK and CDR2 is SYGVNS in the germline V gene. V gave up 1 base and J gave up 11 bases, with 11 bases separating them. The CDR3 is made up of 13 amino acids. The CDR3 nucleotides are TGTGCCAGCAGTGAATTCAGGGAGGGGAAACTGTTTTTT. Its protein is CASSEFREGKLFF.

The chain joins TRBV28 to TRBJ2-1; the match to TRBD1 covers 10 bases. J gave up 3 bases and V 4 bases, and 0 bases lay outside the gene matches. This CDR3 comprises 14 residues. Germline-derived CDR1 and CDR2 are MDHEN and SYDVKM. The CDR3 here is CASSWTGGYNEQFF. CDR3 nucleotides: TGTGCCAGCAGTTGGACAGGGGGCTACAATGAGCAGTTCTTC.

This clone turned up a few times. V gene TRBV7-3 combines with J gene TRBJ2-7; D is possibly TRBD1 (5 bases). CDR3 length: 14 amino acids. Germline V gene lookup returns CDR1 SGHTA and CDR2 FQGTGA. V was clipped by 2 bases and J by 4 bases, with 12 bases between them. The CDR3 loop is CASSLGARGYEQYF. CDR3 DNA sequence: TGTGCCAGCAGCTTAGGGGCTAGAGGATACGAGCAGTACTTC.

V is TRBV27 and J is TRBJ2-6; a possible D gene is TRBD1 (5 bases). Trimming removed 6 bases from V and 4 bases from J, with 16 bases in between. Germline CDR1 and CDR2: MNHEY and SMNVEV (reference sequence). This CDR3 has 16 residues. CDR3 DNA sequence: TGTGCCAGCAGCCCAGGTGCAGGGTCAGGGGCCAACGTCCTGACTTTC. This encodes CASSPGAGSGANVLTF.

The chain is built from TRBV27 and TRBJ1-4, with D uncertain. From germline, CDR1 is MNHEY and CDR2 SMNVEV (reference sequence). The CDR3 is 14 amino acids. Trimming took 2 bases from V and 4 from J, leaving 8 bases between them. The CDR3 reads CASSLGRFNEKLFF. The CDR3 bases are TGTGCCAGCAGTTTAGGGCGATTTAATGAAAAACTGTTTTTT.

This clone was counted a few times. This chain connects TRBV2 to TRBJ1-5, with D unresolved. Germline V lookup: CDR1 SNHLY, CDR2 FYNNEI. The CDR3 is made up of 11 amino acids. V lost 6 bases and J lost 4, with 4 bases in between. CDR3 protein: CASRLNQPQHF. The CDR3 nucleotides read TGTGCCAGCAGACTGAATCAGCCCCAGCATTTT.

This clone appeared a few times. Written as DNA, the CDR3 is TGCAGCGTTGGGGGAGCGGGGGGAGCTTTCTTT. Translating gives CSVGGAGGAFF. This rearrangement joins TRBV29-1 to TRBJ1-1, with D possibly matching TRBD1 (5 bases). Trimming stripped 4 bases from V and 10 bases from J, with 13 bases between. The CDR3 has 11 amino acids. The germline CDR1 and CDR2 sequences are SQVTM and ANQGSEA.

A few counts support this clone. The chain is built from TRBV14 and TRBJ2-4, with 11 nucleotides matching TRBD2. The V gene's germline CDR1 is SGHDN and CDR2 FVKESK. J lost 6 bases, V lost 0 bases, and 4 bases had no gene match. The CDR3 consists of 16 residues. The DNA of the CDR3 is TGTGCCAGCAGCCAAGATTTTACTAGCGGGAGAAACATTCAGTACTTC. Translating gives CASSQDFTSGRNIQYF.

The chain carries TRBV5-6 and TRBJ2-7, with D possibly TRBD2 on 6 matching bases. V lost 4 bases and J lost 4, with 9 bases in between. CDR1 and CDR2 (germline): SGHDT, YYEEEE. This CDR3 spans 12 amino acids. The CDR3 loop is CASSQGLYEQYF. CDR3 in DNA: TGTGCCAGCAGCCAAGGACTATACGAGCAGTACTTC.

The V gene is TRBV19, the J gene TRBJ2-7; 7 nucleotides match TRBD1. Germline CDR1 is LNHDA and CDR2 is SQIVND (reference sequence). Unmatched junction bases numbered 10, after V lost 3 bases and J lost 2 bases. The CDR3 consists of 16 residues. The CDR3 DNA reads TGTGCCAGTAGTATCGGCCTGAGGACAGGTCCCTACGAGCAGTACTTC. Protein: CASSIGLRTGPYEQYF. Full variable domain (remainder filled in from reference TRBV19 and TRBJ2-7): DGGITQSPKYLFRKEGQNVTLSCEQNLNHDAMYWYRQDPGQGLRLIYYSQIVNDFQKGDIAEGYSVSREKKESFPLTVTSAQKNPTAFYLCASSIGLRTGPYEQYFGPGTRLTVT.

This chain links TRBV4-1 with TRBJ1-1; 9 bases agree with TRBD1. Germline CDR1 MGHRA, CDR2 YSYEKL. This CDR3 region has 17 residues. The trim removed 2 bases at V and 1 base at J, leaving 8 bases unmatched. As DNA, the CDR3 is TGCGCCAGCAGCCAAACCGGGGGACAGGGAGGGAACACTGAAGCTTTCTTT. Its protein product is CASSQTGGQGGNTEAFF.

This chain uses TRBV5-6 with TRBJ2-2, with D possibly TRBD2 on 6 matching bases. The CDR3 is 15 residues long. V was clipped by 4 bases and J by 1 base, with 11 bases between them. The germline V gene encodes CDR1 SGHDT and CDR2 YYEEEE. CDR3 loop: CASSRYGGNTGELFF. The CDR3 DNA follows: TGTGCCAGCAGCCGCTACGGGGGGAACACCGGGGAGCTGTTTTTT. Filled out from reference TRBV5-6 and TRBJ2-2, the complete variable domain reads DAGVTQSPTHLIKTRGQQVTLRCSPKSGHDTVSWYQQALGQGPQFIFQYYEEEERQRGNFPDRFSGHQFPNYSSELNVNALLLGDSALYLCASSRYGGNTGELFFGEGSRLTVL.

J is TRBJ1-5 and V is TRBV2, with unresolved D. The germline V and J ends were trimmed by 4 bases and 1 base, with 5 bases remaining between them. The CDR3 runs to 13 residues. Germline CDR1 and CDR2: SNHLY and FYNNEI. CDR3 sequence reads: CASSGESNQPQHF. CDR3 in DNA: TGTGCCAGCAGTGGCGAGAGCAATCAGCCCCAGCATTTT.

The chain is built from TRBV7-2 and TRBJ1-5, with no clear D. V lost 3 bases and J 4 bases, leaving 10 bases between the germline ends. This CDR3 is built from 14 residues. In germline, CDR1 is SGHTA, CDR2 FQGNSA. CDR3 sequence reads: CASSFSGGNQPQHF. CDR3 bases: TGTGCCAGCAGCTTCTCCGGAGGGAATCAGCCCCAGCATTTT. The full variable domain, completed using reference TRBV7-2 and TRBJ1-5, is GAGVSQSPSNKVTEKGKDVELRCDPISGHTALYWYRQSLGQGLEFLIYFQGNSAPDKSGLPSDRFSAERTGGSVSTLTIQRTQQEDSAVYLCASSFSGGNQPQHFGDGTRLSIL.

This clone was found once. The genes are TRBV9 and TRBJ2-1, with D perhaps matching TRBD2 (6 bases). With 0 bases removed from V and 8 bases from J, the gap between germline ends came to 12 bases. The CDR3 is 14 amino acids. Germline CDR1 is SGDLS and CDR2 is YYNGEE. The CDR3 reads CASSVGPLAHEQFF. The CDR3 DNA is TGTGCCAGCAGCGTAGGACCCCTAGCGCATGAGCAGTTCTTC.

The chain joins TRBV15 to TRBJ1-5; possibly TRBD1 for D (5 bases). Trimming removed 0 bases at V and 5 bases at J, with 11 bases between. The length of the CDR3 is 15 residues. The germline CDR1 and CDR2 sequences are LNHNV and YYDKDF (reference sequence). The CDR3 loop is CATSRDGRAHQPQHF. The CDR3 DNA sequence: TGTGCCACCAGCAGAGACGGCAGGGCGCATCAGCCCCAGCATTTT.

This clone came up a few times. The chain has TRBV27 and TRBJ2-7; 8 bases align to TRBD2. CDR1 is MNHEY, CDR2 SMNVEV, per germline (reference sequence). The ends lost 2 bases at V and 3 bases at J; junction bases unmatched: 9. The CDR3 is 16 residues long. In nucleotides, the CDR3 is TGTGCCAGCAGTTTAGGGGGCGGGAGGATACACTACGAGCAGTACTTC. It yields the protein CASSLGGGRIHYEQYF.

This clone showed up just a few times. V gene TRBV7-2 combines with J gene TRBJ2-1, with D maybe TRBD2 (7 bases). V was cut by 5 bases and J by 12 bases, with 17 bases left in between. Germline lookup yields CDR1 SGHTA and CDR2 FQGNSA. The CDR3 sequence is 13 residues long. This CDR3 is CASSRQRDKGQFF. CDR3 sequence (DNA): TGTGCCAGCAGCAGACAGCGGGACAAGGGGCAGTTCTTC.

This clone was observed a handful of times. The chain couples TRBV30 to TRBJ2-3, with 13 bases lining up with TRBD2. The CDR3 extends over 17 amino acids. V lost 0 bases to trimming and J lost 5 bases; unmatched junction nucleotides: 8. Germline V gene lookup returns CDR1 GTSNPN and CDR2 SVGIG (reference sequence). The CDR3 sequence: CAWSVSRTSGSRDTQYF. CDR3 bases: TGTGCCTGGAGTGTATCCCGGACTAGCGGGAGTAGAGATACGCAGTATTTT.

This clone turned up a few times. CDR3 coding DNA: TGCGCCAGCAGCTCCAATCCCCAGGGGCCCTTGGTGAATGAGCAGTTCTTC. Translated: CASSSNPQGPLVNEQFF. The V gene is TRBV5-1, the J gene TRBJ2-1; D perhaps matches TRBD1 (6 bases). CDR1 is SGHRS and CDR2 is YFSETQ in the germline V gene. The V gene lost 3 bases and the J gene lost 7 bases, with 23 bases spanning the gap. The CDR3 is 17 amino acids. The variable domain in full, completed from reference TRBV5-1 and TRBJ2-1, reads KAGVTQTPRYLIKTRGQQVTLSCSPISGHRSVSWYQQTPGQGLQFLFEYFSETQRNKGNFPGRFSGRQFSNSRSEMNVSTLELGDSALYLCASSSNPQGPLVNEQFFGPGTRLTVL.